These T cell receptor beta chains were read from a single sample in a study of shared clonotypes between healthy human individuals. Measured with immunoSEQ multiplex PCR; TCRdb has only the in-frame clones, and not every one. The sample lists 550,000 to 700,000 clones; 60% to 75% were seen once. Sequencing used memory CD4+ T cells sorted from blood. The receptor set was obtained from a woman younger than 45 in good health. CDR3s leave out the opening cysteine and the closing phenylalanine or tryptophan. Some rows mark clone size as missing; the rest say once, few, many or name a class of expanded clone.

>TRBJ1-1|TRBV27|.
ASSHSVGGRTEAF
>TRBJ2-7|TRBV19|.
ASSVREDPSYEQY
>TRBJ2-1|TRBV29-1|.
SVGRGVGSNEQF
>TRBJ2-1|TRBV7-2|once
ASSLVPQGEQF
>TRBJ2-3|TRBV9|few
ASSASDWRADTQY
>TRBJ2-3|TRBV6-6|.
ASRESSTDTQY
>TRBJ1-4|TRBV6-6|once
ASRKGQGAFEKLF
>TRBJ2-5|TRBV20-1|.
SAIRAPDQY
>TRBJ1-2|TRBV27|.
ASSLRQGHGYT
>TRBJ2-2|TRBV2|few
ASSEGGQGGHIGELF
>TRBJ1-1|TRBV6-6|.
ASSTTSGRGTEAF
>TRBJ1-5|TRBV28|.
AIEGASNQPQH
>TRBJ1-5|TRBV7-9|few
ASSSTMGQPQH
>TRBJ2-1|TRBV6-4|.
ASSDSAVSSYNEQF
>TRBJ1-1|TRBV5-1|.
ASSLAVIGQGMNTEAF
>TRBJ1-2|TRBV6-6|.
ASSYRPHYYGYT
>TRBJ2-2|TRBV5-4|.
ASSLMRGMDTGELF
>TRBJ1-2|TRBV19|once
ASSTTPNNYGYT
>TRBJ1-4|TRBV15|few
ATSRAQAGGEKLF
>TRBJ1-5|TRBV30|many
AWSVTAIQPQH
>TRBJ2-4|TRBV4-1|.
ASSQPLKGLEKNIQY
>TRBJ2-5|TRBV30|once
AWSSLGQIQETQY
>TRBJ2-7|TRBV5-1|many
ASSLGLAGVDEQY
>TRBJ1-3|TRBV2|.
ASSEGNTIY
>TRBJ2-1|TRBV28|.
ATQTGQSYNEQF